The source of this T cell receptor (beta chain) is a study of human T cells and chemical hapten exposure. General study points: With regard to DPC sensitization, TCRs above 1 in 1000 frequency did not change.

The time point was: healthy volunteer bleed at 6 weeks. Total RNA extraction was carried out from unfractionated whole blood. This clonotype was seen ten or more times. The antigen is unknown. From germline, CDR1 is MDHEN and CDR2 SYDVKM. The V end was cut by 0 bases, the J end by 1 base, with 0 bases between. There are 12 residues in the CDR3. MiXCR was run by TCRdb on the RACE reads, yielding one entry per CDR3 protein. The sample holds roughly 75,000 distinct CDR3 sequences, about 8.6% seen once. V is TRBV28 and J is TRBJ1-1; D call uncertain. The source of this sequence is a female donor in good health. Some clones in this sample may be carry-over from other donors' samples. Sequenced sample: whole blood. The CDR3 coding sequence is TGTGCCAGCAGTTTATGGAACACTGAAGCTTTCTTT. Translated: CASSLWNTEAFF.